This T cell receptor (beta chain) was documented in a study of T cell repertoires in cytomegalovirus infection. Study summary: Both CMV infection and a matching HLA type were indicated by public TCR beta signatures. The study's findings and limits: Dominating the ex vivo response were HLA-C-restricted CMV-specific TCR beta clonotypes. Frequencies of public TCR beta families were cumulated, and this identified carriers of CMV plus the relevant HLA.

TCRdb fed the reads into MiXCR, producing one record per CDR3 protein. The sample shows about 200,000 distinct CDR3 sequences, 8.5% to 10% of them seen only once. V lost 5 bases and J 7 bases, leaving 20 bases between the germline ends. The CDR3 has 15 amino acids. This clonotype has ten or more counts. Its antigen is undetermined. What was sequenced was PBMCs. This clonotype was sampled from a human donor in good health (CMV status not recorded). Some clones in this sample may be carry-over from other donors' samples. V and J are TRBV12-3 or TRBV12-4 and TRBJ2-5, with D perhaps matching TRBD2 (5 bases). Written as DNA, the CDR3 is TGTGCCAGCAGTAACCTCCGGACTCCTATGGGGACCCAGTACTTC. Translating gives CASSNLRTPMGTQYF.